The 23 T cell receptor beta chains below were found in one sample sequenced in a study of post-analysis software for immune sequencing data. Unique molecular identifiers were present in the TCR beta cDNA libraries. A single record per CDR3 protein comes from TCRdb applying MiXCR to the PCR reads. The data show 600,000 to 750,000 distinct CDR3 sequences, with roughly three fifths seen just once and 11% held by the top ten. Study-wide findings and caveats: Higher frequency in patients than in controls was seen for roughly five TRBV segments, with TRBV5-6, TRBV5-1 and TRBV20-1 among them.

These receptors have no identified antigens. Specimen: blood. The receptors were sampled from a girl aged 2 to 9 with multiple sclerosis.

This clonotype has more than one count but fewer than ten. The rearrangement joins TRBV6-5 to TRBJ1-2; 7 bases are shared with TRBD1. V lost 6 bases and J lost 8; bases outside the gene matches: 9. The CDR3 sequence is 13 residues long. Germline V gene sequence: CDR1 MNHEY, CDR2 SVGAGI. As DNA, the CDR3 is TGTGCCAGCAGCCTCAAGACAGGGCACGGCTACACCTTC. This sequence encodes CASSLKTGHGYTF.

This clonotype was found a few times. The V and J genes are TRBV20-1 and TRBJ2-7; tentative D call: TRBD1 (6 bases). Germline CDR1 reads DFQATT; CDR2 reads SNEGSKA (reference sequence). Trimming shortened V by 3 bases and J by 7 bases, and 16 bases separated the two germline ends. This CDR3 is built from 13 residues. The CDR3 sequence is CSASRHQGPEQYF. The CDR3 nucleotides read TGCAGTGCTAGCCGTCATCAGGGGCCGGAGCAGTACTTC.

This clonotype was seen only a few times. The chain couples TRBV7-2 to TRBJ1-5; weak D call: TRBD1 (6 bases). The germline V and J ends were trimmed by 0 bases and 7 bases, with 13 bases remaining between them. The CDR3 has 15 residues. Germline assignment: CDR1 SGHTA and CDR2 FQGNSA. The CDR3 bases are TGTGCCAGCAGCTTAGCGCAGGGGATGGGCCAGCCCCAGCATTTT. Protein product: CASSLAQGMGQPQHF.

V gene TRBV5-1 combines with J gene TRBJ2-5; TRBD2 agrees at 12 bases. Unmatched junction bases numbered 5, after V lost 0 bases and J lost 2 bases. CDR3 length: 17 residues. Germline V lookup: CDR1 SGHRS, CDR2 YFSETQ. The CDR3 sequence is CASSLAVLAGGQETQYF. CDR3 DNA: TGCGCCAGCAGCTTGGCGGTACTAGCGGGAGGTCAAGAGACCCAGTACTTC.

The rearrangement links TRBV10-2 to TRBJ2-5; 7 positions match TRBD2. This CDR3 has 13 residues. Germline assignment: CDR1 WSHSY and CDR2 SAAADI. The junction had 2 bases not matched to a gene; V was cut back by 6 bases and J by 1 base. The CDR3 bases are TGCGCCAGCAGACTAGCGCCCCAAGAGACCCAGTACTTC. This translates into CASRLAPQETQYF.

This clonotype has a handful of counts. This chain connects TRBV20-1 to TRBJ1-5, with a possible D match to TRBD1 (6 bases). The CDR3 runs 13 residues. The germline V gene has CDR1 DFQATT and CDR2 SNEGSKA (reference sequence). V was trimmed by 3 bases and J by 2 bases, leaving 8 bases between them. CDR3 DNA: TGCAGTGCTAGCGCAGGGGGCAATCAGCCCCAGCATTTT. This codes for CSASAGGNQPQHF.

The chain employs TRBV15 and TRBJ2-3; D unclear. The CDR3 has 15 residues. The V gene lost 0 bases and the J gene lost 2 bases, with 9 bases spanning the gap. Germline V gene data show CDR1 as LNHNV and CDR2 as YYDKDF (reference sequence). The CDR3 spells CATSRDLSHTDTQYF. CDR3 bases: TGTGCCACCAGCAGAGACTTGTCCCACACAGATACGCAGTATTTT.

The V and J genes are TRBV10-3 and TRBJ1-2, with 9 bases identical to TRBD1. CDR1 ENHRY and CDR2 SYGVKD come from the germline V gene. J was trimmed by 4 bases and V by 7 bases; bases with no gene match: 4. This CDR3 has 13 amino acids. The CDR3, as DNA: TGTGCCATCACCCTGGACAGGGGCTATGGCTACACCTTC. Its protein is CAITLDRGYGYTF.

Comment on this clonotype: Germline and junction disagree at one end, which may indicate a read error. The V and J genes are TRBV29-1 and TRBJ2-6; TRBD1 or TRBD2 may be the D gene (5 bases each). Germline V lookup: CDR1 SQVTM, CDR2 ANQGSEA. The CDR3 loop spans 13 amino acids. The CDR3 sequence is CSVYGPGANVPTF. CDR3 nucleotide sequence: TGCAGCGTTTATGGGCCCGGGGCCAACGTCCCGACTTTC.

This chain uses TRBV29-1 with TRBJ2-1; D is possibly TRBD2 (5 bases). This CDR3 is built from 15 residues. Germline CDR1 is SQVTM and CDR2 is ANQGSEA. Between the trimmed V and J ends, which lost 1 base and 3 bases, there was a span of 13 bases. For the CDR3, the DNA is TGCAGCGTTGAAGTCGGGTCGGGATTCTACAATGAGCAGTTCTTC. Translating it yields CSVEVGSGFYNEQFF.

The chain has TRBV3-1 and TRBJ2-5; TRBD2 is a possible D gene (5 bases). The DNA end is a closer match to TRBJ2-7, so the J assignment may be wrong. Germline values: CDR1 LGHDT, CDR2 YNNKEL (reference sequence). The CDR3 spans 14 residues. The DNA for the CDR3 is TGTGCCAGCAGCCAAGAGGGCGGAGGCTACGAGCAGTACTTC. Its protein product is CASSQEGGGYEQYF.

The chain links TRBV29-1 to TRBJ2-3; the D gene is possibly TRBD2 (6 bases). The germline V gene has CDR1 SQVTM and CDR2 ANQGSEA. V lost 3 bases and J 6 bases, leaving 16 bases between the germline ends. The CDR3 is made up of 14 amino acids. Here the CDR3 DNA reads TGCAGCGTTGACCTAGCGAGACCTCCCGATACGCAGTATTTT. Its protein product is CSVDLARPPDTQYF.

In its sample, this clonotype was seen once. The V call is TRBV5-1, the J call TRBJ2-5; D is perhaps TRBD2 (5 bases). With 3 bases removed from V and 2 bases from J, the gap between germline ends came to 11 bases. CDR3 length: 14 amino acids. Germline V gene sequence: CDR1 SGHRS, CDR2 YFSETQ. The CDR3 nucleotides read TGCGCCAGCAGCTACGGACTGCTACAAGAGACCCAGTACTTC. It codes for CASSYGLLQETQYF.

V usage is TRBV6-4 and J usage is TRBJ1-4, with TRBD1 matching 7 bases. V shed 5 bases and J 5 bases; nucleotides not matched to a gene: 14. This CDR3 region has 17 residues. CDR1 MRHNA and CDR2 SNTAGT come from the germline V gene. This CDR3 is CASSIRANRGLNEKLFF. CDR3 in DNA: TGTGCCAGCAGTATTAGGGCAAACAGGGGATTGAATGAAAAACTGTTTTTT.

The chain is built from TRBV4-3 and TRBJ1-2; D is uncertain. This CDR3 is built from 14 residues. Trimming cost V 4 bases and J 5 bases, with 14 bases left between them. CDR1 is LGHNA, CDR2 YSLEER, per germline. CDR3 nucleotide sequence: TGCGCCAGCAGCCTCGATAATGGGGTGTATGGCTACACCTTC. Translated, it gives CASSLDNGVYGYTF.

CDR3 DNA: TGTGCCAGCAGTTACACCGGACAGGGGACTAACTATGGCTACACCTTC. Its protein is CASSYTGQGTNYGYTF. The rearrangement joins TRBV6-5 to TRBJ1-2; 9 positions match TRBD1. Trimming took 2 bases from V and 0 from J; bases not matched to a gene: 4. This CDR3 is built from 16 residues. CDR1 and CDR2 from the germline V gene are MNHEY and SVGAGI.

V is TRBV10-3 and J is TRBJ2-7; 11 bases fit TRBD2. The CDR3 contains 16 residues. Germline trimming cut 6 bases from V and 2 bases from J; bases unmatched to any gene: 9. Germline V lookup: CDR1 ENHRY, CDR2 SYGVKD. The CDR3 is CAIRTPLTSGTYEQYF. Here the CDR3 DNA reads TGTGCCATCAGAACCCCGTTGACTAGCGGGACCTACGAGCAGTACTTC.

J is TRBJ2-1 and V is TRBV25-1; D is ambiguous. Germline-derived CDR1 and CDR2 are MGHDK and SYGVNS. Trimming cost V 5 bases and J 8 bases, with 7 bases left between them. The CDR3 length is 11 residues. CDR3 residues: CASSIFDEQFF. The CDR3 DNA follows: TGTGCCAGCAGTATTTTCGATGAGCAGTTCTTC.

The chain carries TRBV4-3 and TRBJ1-1; the match to TRBD1 covers 10 bases. The CDR3 is 16 amino acids. The V and J ends lost 4 bases and 1 base, in that order; junction bases with no gene match: 6. Germline loops: CDR1 LGHNA, CDR2 YSLEER. CDR3 nucleotides: TGCGCCAGCAGCCCATCGGACAGGGGGGCGAACACTGAAGCTTTCTTT. Protein product: CASSPSDRGANTEAFF.

V and J are TRBV7-2 and TRBJ1-1; D not resolved. CDR3 size: 13 residues. Germline assignment: CDR1 SGHTA and CDR2 FQGNSA. Trimming cost V 2 bases and J 6 bases, with 10 bases left between them. CDR3 in amino acids: CASSLMSGPEAFF. The DNA of the CDR3 is TGTGCCAGCAGCTTAATGTCCGGTCCTGAAGCTTTCTTT.

The rearrangement links TRBV9 to TRBJ2-1; perhaps TRBD2 as D (6 bases). This CDR3 has 15 residues. Germline V gene data show CDR1 as SGDLS and CDR2 as YYNGEE. The V end lost 7 bases, the J end lost 4 bases, and 18 bases lay between the germline ends. CDR3 sequence: CASAPVDSGYNEQFF. The CDR3, as DNA: TGTGCCAGCGCCCCCGTAGATAGCGGATACAATGAGCAGTTCTTC.

The chain couples TRBV20-1 to TRBJ2-7, with unresolved D. Germline CDR1 DFQATT, CDR2 SNEGSKA (reference sequence). The CDR3 contains 15 residues. The V and J ends lost 1 base and 0 bases respectively, with 13 bases between them. The CDR3: CSARGKGGRSYEQYF. CDR3 nucleotides: TGCAGTGCTAGAGGAAAAGGCGGACGCTCCTACGAGCAGTACTTC.

The V and J genes are TRBV7-2 and TRBJ2-3; D may be TRBD2 (8 bases). CDR3 length: 15 amino acids. Trimming cost V 3 bases and J 2 bases, with 12 bases left between them. CDR1 SGHTA and CDR2 FQGNSA come from the germline V gene. The CDR3 sequence: CASSFREGATDTQYF. The CDR3, as DNA: TGTGCCAGCAGCTTCCGGGAGGGGGCCACAGATACGCAGTATTTT.